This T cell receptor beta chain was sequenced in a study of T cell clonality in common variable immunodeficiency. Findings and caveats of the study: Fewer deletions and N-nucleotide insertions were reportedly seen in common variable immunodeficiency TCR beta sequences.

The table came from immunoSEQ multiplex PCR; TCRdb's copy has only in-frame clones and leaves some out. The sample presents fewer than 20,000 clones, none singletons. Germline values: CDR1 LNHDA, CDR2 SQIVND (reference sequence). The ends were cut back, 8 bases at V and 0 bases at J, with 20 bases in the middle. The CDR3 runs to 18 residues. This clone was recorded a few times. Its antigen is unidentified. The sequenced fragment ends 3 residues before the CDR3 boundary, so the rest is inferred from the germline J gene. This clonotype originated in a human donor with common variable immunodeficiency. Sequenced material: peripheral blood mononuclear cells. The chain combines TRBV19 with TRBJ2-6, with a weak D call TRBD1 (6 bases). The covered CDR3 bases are TGTGCCAGTGGCGGGCCAGGGGAGAGGAGCTCTGGGGCCAACGTC. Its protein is CASGGPGERSSGANV. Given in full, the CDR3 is CASGGPGERSSGANVLTF.